What follows are 3 T cell receptor beta chains derived from one specimen sequenced in a study of T cell responses to AZD1222 COVID-19 vaccine. The data were produced by immunoSEQ multiplex PCR, yet TCRdb's version contains in-frame clones alone and is incomplete. In the table there are about 94,000 clones, less than 85% of which are singletons. The specimen was peripheral blood, collected 28 days after the second AZD1222 dose. Source of these receptors: an adult who received the AZD1222 COVID-19 vaccine.

The V gene is TRBV4-1, the J gene TRBJ1-4; D call uncertain. Per the germline V gene, CDR1 is MGHRA and CDR2 is YSYEKL. Between the trimmed V and J ends, which lost 4 bases and 5 bases, there was a span of 8 bases. The CDR3 has 13 residues. CDR3 DNA sequence: TGCGCCAGCAGCCGCGGGCAAAATGAAAAACTGTTTTTT. Translated: CASSRGQNEKLFF.

The chain is built from TRBV19 and TRBJ2-5; D unclear. Germline CDR1 is LNHDA and CDR2 is SQIVND (reference sequence). V lost 6 bases to trimming and J lost 6 bases, with 8 bases between them. CDR3 size: 11 residues. CDR3 DNA: TGTGCCAGTAGGGGTGCGCAGACCCAGTACTTC. Translation: CASRGAQTQYF.

J is TRBJ2-1 and V is TRBV7-6, with D tentatively TRBD1 (7 bases). The germline V and J ends were trimmed by 1 base and 9 bases, with 16 bases remaining between them. This CDR3 is built from 15 residues. CDR1 is SGHVS and CDR2 is FNYEAQ in the germline V gene. CDR3 sequence reads: CASSLGWRGQGEQFF. CDR3 DNA: TGTGCCAGCAGCTTAGGTTGGAGGGGGCAGGGTGAGCAGTTCTTC.